The 20 T cell receptor beta chains listed next were all sequenced from one sample in a study of shared clonotypes between healthy human individuals. The table came from immunoSEQ multiplex PCR; TCRdb's copy has only in-frame clones and leaves some out. Of 2.5 million or so clones listed, roughly 92% are singletons. Sequenced input: naive CD4+ T cells sorted from blood. Subset specified: CD45RA+ positively selected. The receptor set was obtained from a man in his late teens or twenties in good health.

The V and J genes are TRBV30 and TRBJ2-2; TRBD2 is a possible D gene (5 bases). Germline CDR1 reads GTSNPN; CDR2 reads SVGIG (reference sequence). The CDR3 has 14 residues. With 2 bases removed from V and 5 bases from J, the gap between germline ends came to 12 bases. For the CDR3, the DNA is TGTGCCTGGAGTCCCGCTAGCCGGACCGGGGAGCTGTTTTTT. This translates into CAWSPASRTGELFF.

V usage is TRBV18 and J usage is TRBJ2-3; D call uncertain. Germline loops: CDR1 KGHSH, CDR2 LQKENI. This CDR3 has 14 amino acids. The V end lost 2 bases, the J end lost 3 bases, and 9 bases lay between the germline ends. The CDR3 DNA is TGTGCCAGCTCACCAATGGCCAGGACAGATACGCAGTATTTT. Amino acid sequence: CASSPMARTDTQYF.

V is TRBV18 and J is TRBJ2-3; 12 bases match TRBD2. Germline V CDR1 and CDR2: KGHSH, LQKENI. V gave up 5 bases and J gave up 1 base; unmatched junction bases: 7. The CDR3 runs 17 residues. The CDR3 loop is CASSRTSGASGTDTQYF. Here the CDR3 DNA reads TGTGCCAGCTCAAGGACTAGCGGGGCCTCCGGCACAGATACGCAGTATTTT.

The J gene is TRBJ1-2, the V gene TRBV6-6, with 7 bases identical to TRBD1. Looked up from germline, CDR1 is MNHNY and CDR2 is SVGAGI (reference sequence). The CDR3 totals 14 residues. V was clipped by 6 bases and J by 3 bases; unmatched bases: 7. The CDR3 reads CASRKPGTDYGYTF. CDR3 DNA sequence: TGTGCCAGCAGGAAGCCAGGGACAGACTATGGCTACACCTTC.

The chain uses TRBV25-1 and TRBJ2-5; 8 bases line up with TRBD1. The CDR3 length is 15 residues. V trimming: 5 bases; J trimming: 4 bases; junction bases outside the gene matches: 9. CDR1 and CDR2 from the germline V gene are MGHDK and SYGVNS. CDR3 loop: CASSTAGQGRETQYF. The CDR3 coding sequence is TGTGCCAGCAGTACCGCCGGACAGGGTAGAGAGACCCAGTACTTC.

V usage is TRBV18 and J usage is TRBJ2-5; 7 nucleotides agree with TRBD1. Trimming at V came to 6 bases and at J to 5 bases, leaving 6 bases not matched to a gene. This CDR3 contains 13 residues. Germline V gene lookup returns CDR1 KGHSH and CDR2 LQKENI. CDR3 region: CASSRDRAETQYF. For the CDR3, the DNA is TGTGCCAGCTCCCGAGACAGGGCGGAGACCCAGTACTTC. Full variable domain (remainder filled in from reference TRBV18 and TRBJ2-5): NAGVMQNPRHLVRRRGQEARLRCSPMKGHSHVYWYRQLPEEGLKFMVYLQKENIIDESGMPKERFSAEFPKEGPSILRIQQVVRGDSAAYFCASSRDRAETQYFGPGTRLLVL.

The V gene is TRBV28, the J gene TRBJ1-6, with D possibly TRBD1 on 6 matching bases. The CDR3 length is 15 residues. Germline assignment: CDR1 MDHEN and CDR2 SYDVKM. The V end was cut by 5 bases, the J end by 10 bases, with 18 bases between. The CDR3 sequence: CASSPSTGNSSPLHF. The CDR3 DNA follows: TGTGCCAGCAGTCCCAGCACAGGGAATAGCTCACCCCTCCACTTT.

This rearrangement joins TRBV28 to TRBJ2-4; D remains unclear. This CDR3 is 12 amino acids long. Deletions cut 5 bases from V and 6 bases from J, with 8 bases between. The germline V gene has CDR1 MDHEN and CDR2 SYDVKM. For the CDR3, the DNA is TGTGCCAGCAGTGTTCTAGGAAACATTCAGTACTTC. Protein product: CASSVLGNIQYF. Combining the CDR3 with reference TRBV28 and TRBJ2-4 gives the whole variable domain DVKVTQSSRYLVKRTGEKVFLECVQDMDHENMFWYRQDPGLGLRLIYFSYDVKMKEKGDIPEGYSVSREKKERFSLILESASTNQTSMYLCASSVLGNIQYFGAGTRLSVL.

The chain links TRBV5-1 to TRBJ1-1, with D possibly being TRBD1 (5 bases). The germline gives CDR1 SGHRS, CDR2 YFSETQ. This CDR3 spans 14 amino acids. Between the trimmed V and J ends, which lost 2 bases and 7 bases, there was a span of 15 bases. The CDR3 DNA reads TGCGCCAGCAGCTTCCGGGCGGGGGGAAATGAAGCTTTCTTT. Protein: CASSFRAGGNEAFF. The complete variable domain, with remaining parts taken from reference TRBV5-1 and TRBJ1-1, reads KAGVTQTPRYLIKTRGQQVTLSCSPISGHRSVSWYQQTPGQGLQFLFEYFSETQRNKGNFPGRFSGRQFSNSRSEMNVSTLELGDSALYLCASSFRAGGNEAFFGQGTRLTVV.

The V and J genes are TRBV28 and TRBJ2-5; 7 bases align to TRBD2. The length of the CDR3 is 14 residues. V dropped 4 bases and J dropped 4; count of bases not matched to a gene: 6. The germline gives CDR1 MDHEN, CDR2 SYDVKM. This chain's CDR3 is CASSWGGTGETQYF. Written as DNA, the CDR3 is TGTGCCAGCAGTTGGGGGGGAACGGGAGAGACCCAGTACTTC.

This clone was found once. The gene calls are TRBV6-5 and TRBJ2-5; D possibly uses TRBD1 or TRBD2 (5 bases each). The CDR3 is made up of 16 amino acids. V lost 2 bases, J lost 5 bases, and 18 bases lay in between. From germline, CDR1 is MNHEY and CDR2 SVGAGI. CDR3 in amino acids: CASSYHGATPHETQYF. CDR3 DNA: TGTGCCAGCAGTTACCACGGGGCGACCCCCCATGAGACCCAGTACTTC.

V and J are TRBV5-1 and TRBJ2-1; 7 positions agree with TRBD1. This CDR3 is built from 15 residues. After removal of 6 bases from V and 2 bases from J, the junction contained 8 bases not matched to a gene. Germline CDR1 SGHRS, CDR2 YFSETQ. The CDR3 DNA reads TGCGCCAGCACCCCCGAGGGGGCTCCCTACAATGAGCAGTTCTTC. Protein sequence: CASTPEGAPYNEQFF.

The chain employs TRBV6-5 and TRBJ1-2; TRBD1 matches at 7 bases. The CDR3 runs 15 residues. The V gene's germline CDR1 is MNHEY and CDR2 SVGAGI. Unmatched junction bases numbered 5, after V lost 0 bases and J lost 4 bases. CDR3: CASSYSATGPYGYTF. The CDR3 nucleotides are TGTGCCAGCAGTTACTCGGCGACAGGGCCCTATGGCTACACCTTC.

CDR3 amino acids: CARSLPSGRDSYNEQFF. CDR3 nucleotide sequence: TGTGCCAGAAGCTTGCCCAGCGGGAGGGACTCCTACAATGAGCAGTTCTTC. The genes are TRBV5-3 and TRBJ2-1; 10 bases map to TRBD2. TRBV5-3 is flagged as an ORF with uncertain function. This CDR3 contains 17 residues. The V segment lost 1 base and the J segment 0 bases; nucleotides outside the gene matches: 4.

For the CDR3, the DNA is TGTGCCAGCGGGGCCCTTCGGGAGACCCAGTACTTC. It yields the protein CASGALRETQYF. The chain carries TRBV19 and TRBJ2-5; D tentatively reads TRBD1 or TRBD2 (5 bases each). The germline V gene encodes CDR1 LNHDA and CDR2 SQIVND (reference sequence). The CDR3 is made up of 12 amino acids. Deletions cut 9 bases from V and 5 bases from J, with 13 bases between. Looking up the rest from reference TRBV19 and TRBJ2-5 gives the full variable domain: DGGITQSPKYLFRKEGQNVTLSCEQNLNHDAMYWYRQDPGQGLRLIYYSQIVNDFQKGDIAEGYSVSREKKESFPLTVTSAQKNPTAFYLCASGALRETQYFGPGTRLLVL.

This sequence joins TRBV9 and TRBJ2-1, with 9 bases that match TRBD2. The CDR3 contains 17 residues. In germline, CDR1 is SGDLS, CDR2 YYNGEE. V shed 0 bases and J 0 bases; nucleotides not matched to a gene: 4. DNA of the CDR3: TGTGCCAGCAGCGTAGTAGGGGGACTAGCCTCCTACAATGAGCAGTTCTTC. Residues: CASSVVGGLASYNEQFF.

V is TRBV15 and J is TRBJ2-6; perhaps TRBD2 as D (6 bases). Germline assignment: CDR1 LNHNV and CDR2 YYDKDF (reference sequence). Trimming left V 9 bases short and J 0 bases short, with 15 bases between. This CDR3 is 16 amino acids long. In nucleotides, the CDR3 is TGTGCCACGAAACAACGCGGGGCCTCTGGGGCCAACGTCCTGACTTTC. Protein sequence: CATKQRGASGANVLTF.

The V gene is TRBV5-1, the J gene TRBJ2-2, with D maybe TRBD2 (6 bases). V was cut by 3 bases and J by 4 bases, with 13 bases left in between. From germline, CDR1 is SGHRS and CDR2 YFSETQ. This CDR3 region has 15 residues. CDR3 DNA sequence: TGCGCCAGCAGCTGGGTAGCGGAAACCACCGGGGAGCTGTTTTTT. Translated: CASSWVAETTGELFF.

The J gene is TRBJ2-3, the V gene TRBV5-1, with 14 positions matching TRBD2. After removal of 4 bases from V and 5 bases from J, the junction contained 3 bases not matched to a gene. The CDR3 contains 15 residues. The germline gives CDR1 SGHRS, CDR2 YFSETQ. CDR3 residues: CASSTGLAGEDTQYF. The CDR3 DNA follows: TGCGCCAGCAGCACGGGACTAGCGGGAGAAGATACGCAGTATTTT.

The rearrangement joins TRBV30 to TRBJ1-4; possible D gene TRBD1, 6 bases. Trimming shortened V by 5 bases and J by 4 bases, and 17 bases separated the two germline ends. The CDR3 spans 15 residues. Germline CDR1 and CDR2: GTSNPN and SVGIG (reference sequence). Written as DNA, the CDR3 is TGTGCCTGGGGCCCTTGGACAGCTGATAATGAAAAACTGTTTTTT. This encodes CAWGPWTADNEKLFF. The full variable domain, rest sourced from reference TRBV30 and TRBJ1-4, is SQTIHQWPATLVQPVGSPLSLECTVEGTSNPNLYWYRQAAGRGLQLLFYSVGIGQISSEVPQNLSASRPQDRQFILSSKKLLLSDSGFYLCAWGPWTADNEKLFFGSGTQLSVL.